The 14 T cell receptor beta chains below come from one sample, sequenced in a study of cytomegalovirus exposure and HLA in healthy donors. Sequencing used immunoSEQ multiplex PCR; TCRdb keeps in-frame clones, though not all of them. The top ten clones hold approximately 2% of a sample with about 150,000 clones, 85% to 90% of them seen once. Material for sequencing was PBMCs. These TCRs come from a human donor in good health.

This clone was counted between two and nine times. This chain connects TRBV5-6 to TRBJ1-2, with 7 bases matching TRBD1. The germline V gene has CDR1 SGHDT and CDR2 YYEEEE. The CDR3 consists of 12 residues. After removal of 9 bases from V and 6 bases from J, the junction contained 8 bases not matched to a gene. CDR3: CATRWGQNGYTF. CDR3 nucleotide sequence: TGTGCCACCCGATGGGGACAGAATGGCTACACCTTC.

This chain links TRBV9 with TRBJ2-7; the D is unclear. The germline V and J ends were trimmed by 3 bases and 3 bases, with 4 bases remaining between them. This CDR3 spans 11 amino acids. Germline lookup yields CDR1 SGDLS and CDR2 YYNGEE. The CDR3 here is CASSGDYEQYF. CDR3 bases: TGTGCCAGCAGCGGAGACTACGAGCAGTACTTC.

This chain connects TRBV7-2 to TRBJ1-4; 7 positions match TRBD1. Trimming took 3 bases from V and 0 from J; bases not matched to a gene: 10. This CDR3 region has 18 residues. The germline V gene encodes CDR1 SGHTA and CDR2 FQGNSA. The CDR3 region is CASSLRTGLGSTNEKLFF. In nucleotides, the CDR3 is TGTGCCAGCAGCTTGCGGACAGGTTTAGGTTCAACTAATGAAAAACTGTTTTTT.

V gene TRBV15 combines with J gene TRBJ2-1; D is unclear. The germline CDR1 and CDR2 sequences are LNHNV and YYDKDF (reference sequence). Trimming stripped 0 bases from V and 5 bases from J, with 11 bases between. CDR3 length: 15 amino acids. The CDR3 DNA reads as TGTGCCACCAGCAGAGAAAAGCGAAGTAACAATGAGCAGTTCTTC. This translates into CATSREKRSNNEQFF.

The chain carries TRBV2 and TRBJ2-1; possibly TRBD2 for D (5 bases). The CDR3 extends over 14 amino acids. Germline CDR1 SNHLY, CDR2 FYNNEI. V gave up 6 bases and J gave up 6 bases, with 15 bases separating them. The CDR3 DNA is TGTGCCAGCAGGAGCCGAATCCTAGCCAATGAGCAGTTCTTC. Amino acid sequence: CASRSRILANEQFF.

This clone was recorded only once. This chain uses TRBV15 with TRBJ1-1, with D perhaps matching TRBD1 (5 bases). Germline CDR1 LNHNV, CDR2 YYDKDF (reference sequence). This CDR3 comprises 16 residues. Trimming took 1 base from V and 3 from J, leaving 15 bases between them. CDR3 region: CATSRGKGEGDTEAFF. In DNA, the CDR3 is TGTGCCACCAGCAGAGGGAAAGGGGAGGGAGACACTGAAGCTTTCTTT.

CDR3 sequence (DNA): TGTGCCAGCAGTTACGGCGGGGGGGCCCGGGAGACCCAGTACTTC. Its protein is CASSYGGGARETQYF. The chain has TRBV6-5 and TRBJ2-5; 9 bases agree with TRBD2. This CDR3 has 15 residues. Per germline, CDR1 MNHEY and CDR2 SVGAGI. V dropped 2 bases and J dropped 5; count of bases not matched to a gene: 6.

This chain connects TRBV13 to TRBJ1-1, with unresolved D. The ends were cut back, 5 bases at V and 0 bases at J, with 13 bases in the middle. Germline CDR1 is PRHDT and CDR2 is FYEKMQ (reference sequence). This CDR3 has 15 amino acids. CDR3 nucleotide sequence: TGTGCCAGCAGCGCCTCACAGATTCTGAACACTGAAGCTTTCTTT. Translation gives CASSASQILNTEAFF.

The V call is TRBV18, the J call TRBJ2-7; TRBD1 is a possible D gene (5 bases). The germline V gene encodes CDR1 KGHSH and CDR2 LQKENI. This CDR3 is 12 amino acids long. V was trimmed by 8 bases and J by 1 base, leaving 9 bases between them. The CDR3: CASSQGSYEQYF. The CDR3 nucleotides are TGTGCCAGCAGTCAGGGATCCTACGAGCAGTACTTC.

Here the CDR3 DNA reads TGTGCCAGCAGTTACTCGAGGGGGAAGGAGACCCAGTACTTC. This encodes CASSYSRGKETQYF. The chain employs TRBV6-5 and TRBJ2-5; tentatively, D is TRBD1 (6 bases). Germline CDR1 is MNHEY and CDR2 is SVGAGI. V was shortened by 0 bases and J by 5 bases, with 10 bases between the two germline ends. The CDR3 is 14 amino acids.

This clone was picked up a small number of times. The rearrangement links TRBV2 to TRBJ1-4; tentative D call: TRBD1 (5 bases). Germline-derived CDR1 and CDR2 are SNHLY and FYNNEI. V was shortened by 5 bases and J by 14 bases, with 15 bases between the two germline ends. This CDR3 spans 12 amino acids. The CDR3 DNA sequence: TGTGCCAGCAGTTCCCGACAGACGATCCTGTTTTTT. It codes for CASSSRQTILFF.

The chain joins TRBV13 to TRBJ1-4, with D possibly matching TRBD1 (6 bases). CDR3 size: 12 residues. The ends were cut back, 8 bases at V and 7 bases at J, with 11 bases in the middle. The V gene's germline CDR1 is PRHDT and CDR2 FYEKMQ (reference sequence). In DNA form, the CDR3 reads TGTGCCAGCGGGGGGGGCGGTGAAAAACTGTTTTTT. Translating it yields CASGGGGEKLFF.

Only a few counts were recorded for this clone. This chain uses TRBV6-5 with TRBJ1-1; D is unresolved. This CDR3 region has 13 residues. V was cut by 6 bases and J by 4 bases, with 12 bases left in between. Germline loops: CDR1 MNHEY, CDR2 SVGAGI. The DNA for the CDR3 is TGTGCCAGCAGACTCGGGAGATTCACTGAAGCTTTCTTT. Translated, it gives CASRLGRFTEAFF.

The chain employs TRBV6-1 and TRBJ1-1, with 7 bases identical to TRBD1. Trimming cost V 0 bases and J 2 bases; bases outside gene matches: 9. CDR1 and CDR2 from the germline V gene are MNHNS and SASEGT. The CDR3 sequence is 17 residues long. CDR3 residues: CASSEARTGVYNTEAFF. CDR3 sequence (DNA): TGTGCCAGCAGTGAAGCACGGACAGGCGTCTATAACACTGAAGCTTTCTTT.